These 23 T cell receptor beta chains originate from one sample sequenced in a study of CD8+ T cells in alopecia areata. Isolated RNA was reverse transcribed into cDNA used as the sequencing template. TCRdb keeps only in-frame clones here, not all; method: immunoSEQ multiplex PCR. This table has roughly 210,000 clones, less than 45% appearing once. This sample's treatment: oral pan-JAK inhibitor, 5-10 mg twice daily. This specimen was CD4+ T cells sorted from blood, taken around week 36, from a patient treated with tofacitinib. These receptors were taken from a human donor with alopecia areata.

This clone was recorded a few times. The chain has TRBV29-1 and TRBJ1-1; D perhaps matches TRBD1 (6 bases). Germline CDR1 SQVTM, CDR2 ANQGSEA. CDR3 length: 13 residues. V lost 0 bases and J lost 5, with 10 bases in between. The CDR3 is CSVEEPRGTEAFF. Here the CDR3 DNA reads TGCAGCGTTGAAGAGCCCAGGGGAACTGAAGCTTTCTTT.

Only a few counts were recorded for this clone. The chain recombines TRBV2 with TRBJ1-4; the match to TRBD1 covers 7 bases. J lost 6 bases, V lost 3 bases, and 7 bases had no gene match. Per the germline V gene, CDR1 is SNHLY and CDR2 is FYNNEI. This CDR3 spans 15 amino acids. Here the CDR3 DNA reads TGTGCCAGCAGTGACAGGGGGGCACCTTATGAAAAACTGTTTTTT. Translating gives CASSDRGAPYEKLFF.

V usage is TRBV7-3 and J usage is TRBJ2-7; D possibly corresponds to TRBD2 (5 bases). V lost 5 bases, J lost 5 bases, and 13 bases lay in between. The CDR3 loop spans 13 amino acids. From germline, CDR1 is SGHTA and CDR2 FQGTGA. Here the CDR3 DNA reads TGTGCCAGCAGCAACAGCGGTAGTGACGAGCAGTACTTC. Translated: CASSNSGSDEQYF.

A remark on this clone: The sample contains more than one DNA sequence encoding this CDR3. V and J are TRBV30 and TRBJ1-1; 7 bases are shared with TRBD1. CDR3 length equals 13 residues. CDR1 GTSNPN and CDR2 SVGIG come from the germline V gene (reference sequence). The V gene end was trimmed by 0 bases and the J gene end by 3 bases; junction bases not matched to a gene: 1. DNA for the CDR3: TGTGCCTGGAGTGTAGACAGGGACACTGAAGCTTTCTTT. Translated, it gives CAWSVDRDTEAFF.

This rearrangement joins TRBV30 to TRBJ2-7, with D uncertain. CDR3 length: 14 amino acids. Germline CDR1 and CDR2: GTSNPN and SVGIG (reference sequence). The ends were cut back, 2 bases at V and 0 bases at J, with 11 bases in the middle. The CDR3 nucleotides read TGTGCCTGGAGTTCCAGTTTCAGCTCCTACGAGCAGTACTTC. Encoded protein: CAWSSSFSSYEQYF.

This rearrangement joins TRBV5-1 to TRBJ2-1; 7 positions agree with TRBD2. The length of the CDR3 is 12 residues. Trimming took 4 bases from V and 13 from J; bases not matched to a gene: 8. Germline assignment: CDR1 SGHRS and CDR2 YFSETQ. The CDR3: CASSPESGKQFF. In DNA form, the CDR3 reads TGCGCCAGCAGCCCCGAAAGCGGGAAACAGTTCTTC.

The V call is TRBV2, the J call TRBJ1-1; a possible D gene is TRBD1 (5 bases). CDR1 is SNHLY and CDR2 is FYNNEI in the germline V gene. Trimming removed 7 bases at V and 3 bases at J, with 12 bases between. The CDR3 runs to 13 residues. CDR3 sequence reads: CASINEGHTEAFF. The CDR3 DNA is TGTGCCAGCATTAACGAGGGGCACACTGAAGCTTTCTTT.

The chain employs TRBV7-2 and TRBJ2-7; 8 bases agree with TRBD2. The CDR3 spans 14 residues. Germline V gene data show CDR1 as SGHTA and CDR2 as FQGNSA. V lost 6 bases and J lost 2; bases outside the gene matches: 6. The CDR3 DNA reads TGTGCCAGCAGATACACTAGCGGCCCCTACGAGCAGTACTTC. This sequence encodes CASRYTSGPYEQYF.

The chain joins TRBV4-1 to TRBJ2-5; D perhaps matches TRBD1 (6 bases). V lost 0 bases and J 2 bases, leaving 13 bases between the germline ends. The germline CDR1 and CDR2 sequences are MGHRA and YSYEKL. This CDR3 is built from 16 residues. CDR3 in amino acids: CASSQDGQILQETQYF. Written as DNA, the CDR3 is TGCGCCAGCAGCCAAGACGGACAGATCCTTCAAGAGACCCAGTACTTC.

The V call is TRBV4-2, the J call TRBJ2-5; D uncertain. The V gene's germline CDR1 is LGHNA and CDR2 YNFKEQ. There are 14 residues in the CDR3. Trimming cost V 4 bases and J 2 bases, with 11 bases left between them. CDR3 DNA sequence: TGTGCCAGCAGCCCCTCGGGTAGTCAAGAGACCCAGTACTTC. This codes for CASSPSGSQETQYF.

This clone was seen more than once but under ten times. This chain uses TRBV10-3 with TRBJ1-3; D uncertain. V lost 5 bases and J 0 bases, leaving 14 bases between the germline ends. The CDR3 loop spans 16 amino acids. Looked up from germline, CDR1 is ENHRY and CDR2 is SYGVKD. Here the CDR3 DNA reads TGTGCCATCAGTAAAGCGGGTCCGCGCTCTGGAAACACCATATATTTT. Residues: CAISKAGPRSGNTIYF.

The chain combines TRBV29-1 with TRBJ2-5, with D perhaps matching TRBD1 (6 bases). The CDR3 has 14 amino acids. Germline V CDR1 and CDR2: SQVTM, ANQGSEA. Deletions cut 3 bases from V and 4 bases from J, with 15 bases between. In nucleotides, the CDR3 is TGCAGCGTTGATGGGACATCGGGGCCAGAGACCCAGTACTTC. Encoded protein: CSVDGTSGPETQYF.

The chain has TRBV7-9 and TRBJ2-1, with no clear D. Germline V gene data show CDR1 as SEHNR and CDR2 as FQNEAQ (reference sequence). V dropped 1 base and J dropped 0 bases, with 7 bases sitting between them. CDR3 length: 15 amino acids. In DNA form, the CDR3 reads TGTGCCAGCAGCTTAGAAGAAGGCTCCTACAATGAGCAGTTCTTC. Protein product: CASSLEEGSYNEQFF.

The DNA for the CDR3 is TGTGCCAGCAGTGAATTTCCGGGGCAAGGCGAAAAACTGTTTTTT. Its translation: CASSEFPGQGEKLFF. The V and J genes are TRBV2 and TRBJ1-4, with a tentative D call TRBD1 (5 bases). Germline V gives CDR1 SNHLY, CDR2 FYNNEI. Trimming stripped 2 bases from V and 8 bases from J, with 15 bases between. The CDR3 extends over 15 amino acids.

This clone appeared a few times. The rearrangement links TRBV7-9 to TRBJ2-4; possibly TRBD1 for D (6 bases). CDR3 length equals 13 residues. V was shortened by 4 bases and J by 4 bases, with 8 bases between the two germline ends. Germline loops: CDR1 SEHNR, CDR2 FQNEAQ (reference sequence). In DNA, the CDR3 is TGTGCCAGCAGCTGGACAGATAAAAACATTCAGTACTTC. Translating gives CASSWTDKNIQYF.

This clone appeared a few times. This sequence joins TRBV29-1 and TRBJ2-2; a possible D gene is TRBD2 (6 bases). The V gene's germline CDR1 is SQVTM and CDR2 ANQGSEA. The CDR3 sequence is 13 residues long. Trimming took off 4 bases at V and 3 bases at J, with 9 bases between the two ends. DNA for the CDR3: TGCAGCGTTGGGCGGGACGACACCGGGGAGCTGTTTTTT. Amino acids: CSVGRDDTGELFF.

This sequence joins TRBV6-1 and TRBJ2-6, with D unresolved. Germline V lookup: CDR1 MNHNS, CDR2 SASEGT. Trimming removed 7 bases at V and 3 bases at J, with 13 bases between. CDR3 length: 15 amino acids. DNA for the CDR3: TGTGCCAGCACGGTGAGGTTTTATGGGGCCAACGTCCTGACTTTC. Protein product: CASTVRFYGANVLTF.

This clone was counted a few times. Additional DNA sequences in this sample encode the identical CDR3. For the CDR3, the DNA is TGTGCCTGGAGTGTTGGAACAGCAACCTACGAGCAGTACTTC. The encoded protein is CAWSVGTATYEQYF. The chain is built from TRBV30 and TRBJ2-7, with D hard to call. V was cut by 0 bases and J by 2 bases, with 11 bases left in between. The CDR3 has 14 residues. Germline V gene sequence: CDR1 GTSNPN, CDR2 SVGIG (reference sequence).

The J gene is TRBJ2-6, the V gene TRBV25-1; no firm D call. Trimming removed 5 bases from V and 4 bases from J, with 12 bases in between. The CDR3 spans 15 residues. Germline assignment: CDR1 MGHDK and CDR2 SYGVNS. The chain's CDR3 is CASSRSASGANVLTF. Written as DNA, the CDR3 is TGTGCCAGCAGTCGTTCGGCGTCGGGGGCCAACGTCCTGACTTTC.

The chain couples TRBV19 to TRBJ1-1; the D is unclear. CDR1 and CDR2 (germline): LNHDA, SQIVND (reference sequence). Trimming took off 6 bases at V and 1 base at J, with 15 bases between the two ends. The CDR3 contains 15 residues. Here the CDR3 reads CASSSPWAPNTEAFF. CDR3 DNA sequence: TGTGCCAGTAGCTCCCCGTGGGCTCCGAACACTGAAGCTTTCTTT.

V and J are TRBV4-2 and TRBJ2-3; no firm D call. The CDR3 covers 14 residues. Germline CDR1 and CDR2: LGHNA and YNFKEQ. Trimming stripped 0 bases from V and 11 bases from J, with 15 bases between. CDR3 sequence (DNA): TGTGCCAGCAGCCAAGATAGAGGAAGTGATTGGCAGTATTTT. Its translation: CASSQDRGSDWQYF.

The rearrangement uses TRBV7-2 and TRBJ2-7, with 7 nucleotides matching TRBD2. Germline CDR1 reads SGHTA; CDR2 reads FQGNSA. The length of the CDR3 is 17 residues. The J segment lost 4 bases and the V segment lost 1 base, leaving 13 bases of the junction unmatched. The CDR3 loop reads CASSLVMGGMAMYEQYF. For the CDR3, the DNA is TGTGCCAGCAGCTTAGTAATGGGAGGGATGGCCATGTACGAGCAGTACTTC.

V and J are TRBV2 and TRBJ1-5, with D possibly matching TRBD1 (5 bases). Trimming pared 5 bases from V and 6 bases from J, leaving 11 bases between. The CDR3 consists of 13 residues. Germline CDR1 and CDR2: SNHLY and FYNNEI. The CDR3 DNA reads TGTGCCAGCAGTAGGCAGGGAGGTCAGCCCCAGCATTTT. The encoded protein is CASSRQGGQPQHF.